One sample yielded the 14 T cell receptor beta chains listed below, sequenced in a study of blood T cells in healthy people across ages. The second PCR ran about 6 to 11 cycles with a sample-barcoded 5' primer and J-beta primers. TCRdb fed the 5' RACE reads into MiXCR, producing one record per CDR3 protein. The sample consists of some 900,000 distinct CDR3 sequences, under 50% of them appearing once. The sequenced material came from blood. The receptors come from a man aged 30-40 years in good health.

This clonotype showed up just a few times. The chain recombines TRBV5-1 with TRBJ2-4; maybe TRBD2 (6 bases). The J call is uncertain, as TRBJ2-7 better fits the DNA end. The CDR3 is made up of 14 amino acids. Looked up from germline, CDR1 is SGHRS and CDR2 is YFSETQ. The CDR3 loop reads CASRRDLEPYEQYF. The CDR3 DNA follows: TGCGCCAGCAGGCGGGACCTGGAGCCCTACGAGCAGTACTTC.

The chain combines TRBV6-1 with TRBJ2-7; TRBD2 might be the D (6 bases). Germline CDR1 is MNHNS and CDR2 is SASEGT. The CDR3 length is 12 residues. Trimming cost V 8 bases and J 2 bases, with 10 bases left between them. CDR3 sequence (DNA): TGTGCCAGCGGGCGGGGACCCTACGAGCAGTACTTC. Amino acids: CASGRGPYEQYF.

This clonotype was seen a few times. The chain recombines TRBV20-1 with TRBJ2-1; D ambiguous. The CDR3 has 13 amino acids. V was cut by 4 bases and J by 4 bases, with 11 bases left in between. The germline V gene has CDR1 DFQATT and CDR2 SNEGSKA (reference sequence). CDR3 residues: CSATVGPYNEQFF. The CDR3 bases are TGCAGTGCTACTGTCGGACCGTACAATGAGCAGTTCTTC.

This sequence joins TRBV25-1 and TRBJ1-1, with D maybe TRBD1 (5 bases). Trimming pared 6 bases from V and 10 bases from J, leaving 21 bases between. The CDR3 loop spans 14 amino acids. Per the germline V gene, CDR1 is MGHDK and CDR2 is SYGVNS. In DNA, the CDR3 is TGTGCCAGCAGGGGGGAACGGGAGGGGCTTCGAGCTTTCTTT. Its protein product is CASRGEREGLRAFF.

V and J are TRBV6-5 and TRBJ2-7; 8 bases agree with TRBD1. The germline V gene has CDR1 MNHEY and CDR2 SVGAGI. The CDR3 extends over 16 amino acids. J was trimmed by 0 bases and V by 5 bases; bases with no gene match: 9. CDR3 protein: CASSTTTGALSYEQYF. The DNA of the CDR3 is TGTGCCAGCAGTACGACGACAGGGGCCCTCTCCTACGAGCAGTACTTC.

This clonotype was seen at least ten times. The chain uses TRBV20-1 and TRBJ2-7; TRBD1 aligns across 7 bases. Germline CDR1 and CDR2: DFQATT and SNEGSKA (reference sequence). The CDR3 totals 12 residues. V lost 6 bases and J lost 2; bases outside the gene matches: 4. The CDR3, as DNA: TGCAGTGCACAGGGGCCTACCTACGAGCAGTACTTC. This encodes CSAQGPTYEQYF.

J is TRBJ1-2 and V is TRBV7-8; 9 bases line up with TRBD1. The length of the CDR3 is 14 residues. Trimming at V came to 8 bases and at J to 4 bases, leaving 8 bases not matched to a gene. Germline V gives CDR1 SGHVS, CDR2 FQNEAQ. The CDR3, as DNA: TGTGCCAGCTCTAGGACAGGGGAGGCCTATGGCTACACCTTC. Translated, it gives CASSRTGEAYGYTF.

This clonotype occurred a few times. The chain couples TRBV12-3 or TRBV12-4 to TRBJ2-5, with TRBD1 matching over 10 bases. V shed 6 bases and J 11 bases; nucleotides not matched to a gene: 12. The CDR3 spans 14 residues. The CDR3 reads CASSLRQGAREQYF. The DNA of the CDR3 is TGTGCCAGCAGCCTTAGACAGGGGGCTCGGGAGCAGTACTTC.

This clonotype was observed a handful of times. The CDR3 is CATSRSTGEWNIQYF. The CDR3 DNA reads as TGTGCCACCTCGCGCTCGACAGGGGAATGGAACATTCAGTACTTC. The rearrangement links TRBV7-9 to TRBJ2-4; 8 nucleotides agree with TRBD1. The CDR3 is 15 amino acids. V lost 10 bases to trimming and J lost 7 bases; unmatched junction nucleotides: 15. Germline CDR1 and CDR2: SEHNR and FQNEAQ (reference sequence).

The chain employs TRBV20-1 and TRBJ2-7, with TRBD2 matching over 11 bases. Germline assignment: CDR1 DFQATT and CDR2 SNEGSKA (reference sequence). V lost 0 bases, J lost 2 bases, and 6 bases stayed unmatched. There are 16 residues in the CDR3. CDR3 region: CSARDSASGGPYEQYF. CDR3 coding DNA: TGCAGTGCTAGAGATTCGGCTAGCGGGGGGCCCTACGAGCAGTACTTC.

J is TRBJ2-3 and V is TRBV6-5, with 8 nucleotides matching TRBD2. The CDR3 has 15 residues. Germline V gene lookup returns CDR1 MNHEY and CDR2 SVGAGI. Trimming cost V 6 bases and J 6 bases; bases outside gene matches: 11. The CDR3 is CASRRGGTSLDTQYF. In nucleotides, the CDR3 is TGTGCCAGCAGGAGGGGTGGGACTAGTCTTGATACGCAGTATTTT.

This chain connects TRBV5-1 to TRBJ1-6, with D unclear. The germline V and J ends were trimmed by 0 bases and 0 bases, with 10 bases remaining between them. CDR1 and CDR2 from the germline V gene are SGHRS and YFSETQ. The CDR3 loop spans 17 amino acids. CDR3 sequence: CASSLDGGFSYNSPLHF. CDR3 DNA sequence: TGCGCCAGCAGCTTGGATGGAGGATTCTCCTATAATTCACCCCTCCACTTT.

The chain has TRBV20-1 and TRBJ2-6, with TRBD1 matching over 8 bases. Germline CDR1 is DFQATT and CDR2 is SNEGSKA (reference sequence). There are 16 residues in the CDR3. The V gene end was trimmed by 6 bases and the J gene end by 2 bases; junction bases not matched to a gene: 9. This CDR3 is CSARTGNRPGANVLTF. CDR3 bases: TGCAGTGCACGGACAGGGAACCGGCCTGGGGCCAACGTCCTGACTTTC.

The rearrangement joins TRBV29-1 to TRBJ2-5, with a possible D match to TRBD1 (5 bases). CDR1 and CDR2 from the germline V gene are SQVTM and ANQGSEA. This CDR3 spans 13 amino acids. V lost 4 bases and J 2 bases, leaving 11 bases between the germline ends. The CDR3 coding sequence is TGCAGCGTTGGTCACAAGGGGCAAGAGACCCAGTACTTC. This translates into CSVGHKGQETQYF.